The 13 T cell receptor beta chains below were found in one sample sequenced in a study of radiation and T cells in renal cell carcinoma. Produced via immunoSEQ multiplex PCR; TCRdb's table is partial and in-frame only. The table includes 120,000 to 150,000 clones, about 88% detected once. Described time point: baseline pretreatment blood. The treatment: 15 Gy SBRT to primary tumor, nephrectomy 4 weeks later. The starting material was blood, obtained from a patient whose treatment included radiotherapy and nephrectomy. All receptors come from a woman in her 70s with renal cell carcinoma.

V usage is TRBV4-3 and J usage is TRBJ2-3, with D possibly matching TRBD2 (5 bases). Germline-derived CDR1 and CDR2 are LGHNA and YSLEER. The CDR3 is 16 amino acids. Trimming removed 1 base at V and 2 bases at J, with 13 bases between. CDR3: CASSQGEGLNTDTQYF. In nucleotides, the CDR3 is TGCGCCAGCAGCCAAGGCGAAGGACTCAACACAGATACGCAGTATTTT.

The rearrangement uses TRBV28 and TRBJ1-6; 7 bases align to TRBD1. Germline lookup yields CDR1 MDHEN and CDR2 SYDVKM. This CDR3 is built from 15 residues. V trimming: 5 bases; J trimming: 9 bases; junction bases outside the gene matches: 10. This CDR3 reads CASSSRQGLGSPLHF. The CDR3 bases are TGTGCCAGCAGTAGCCGACAGGGTTTGGGTTCACCCCTCCACTTT.

This rearrangement joins TRBV7-8 to TRBJ2-6; possibly TRBD1 for D (6 bases). Per germline, CDR1 SGHVS and CDR2 FQNEAQ. V dropped 5 bases and J dropped 0 bases, with 17 bases sitting between them. The CDR3 covers 18 residues. The CDR3 loop is CASSPSWGRLSGANVLTF. DNA for the CDR3: TGTGCCAGCAGCCCCAGCTGGGGGCGACTCTCTGGGGCCAACGTCCTGACTTTC.

The gene calls are TRBV27 and TRBJ1-6, with 8 positions matching TRBD1. Germline V CDR1 and CDR2: MNHEY, SMNVEV (reference sequence). The CDR3 covers 13 residues. The trim removed 8 bases at V and 10 bases at J, leaving 7 bases unmatched. The CDR3 DNA is TGTGCCAGCGGTCGACAGGGGACGTCACCCCTCCACTTT. It specifies CASGRQGTSPLHF.

This chain links TRBV4-3 with TRBJ1-2, with a possible D match to TRBD1 (5 bases). The CDR3 is 14 amino acids. The V end was cut by 1 base, the J end by 4 bases, with 10 bases between. Germline V gives CDR1 LGHNA, CDR2 YSLEER. The CDR3 sequence: CASSQGGDLYGYTF. The DNA of the CDR3 is TGCGCCAGCAGCCAAGGGGGGGACCTCTATGGCTACACCTTC.

The chain uses TRBV6-1 and TRBJ2-3; maybe TRBD2 (5 bases). The V and J ends lost 5 bases and 1 base respectively, with 10 bases between them. This CDR3 contains 14 residues. The germline V gene encodes CDR1 MNHNS and CDR2 SASEGT. The CDR3 region is CASSSGDRTDTQYF. In nucleotides, the CDR3 is TGTGCCAGCAGTTCCGGGGATCGCACAGATACGCAGTATTTT.

The rearrangement joins TRBV11-1 to TRBJ2-5, with D perhaps TRBD2 (6 bases). CDR1 and CDR2 from the germline V gene are SGHAT and FQDESV (reference sequence). This CDR3 region has 13 residues. The V end lost 6 bases, the J end lost 1 base, and 9 bases lay between the germline ends. CDR3 region: CASRGLLQETQYF. CDR3 DNA: TGTGCCAGCAGAGGACTACTCCAAGAGACCCAGTACTTC.

The gene calls are TRBV2 and TRBJ2-2; D may match TRBD1 or TRBD2 (5 bases each). V shed 9 bases and J shed 5 bases, with 10 bases lying between them. This CDR3 has 12 residues. The germline CDR1 and CDR2 sequences are SNHLY and FYNNEI. The CDR3 here is CARGVLTGELFF. The CDR3 nucleotides are TGTGCCAGGGGGGTTTTAACCGGGGAGCTGTTTTTT.

The table lists this clone with a few counts. The chain recombines TRBV15 with TRBJ1-1; tentatively, D is TRBD1 (5 bases). Germline V gives CDR1 LNHNV, CDR2 YYDKDF (reference sequence). The CDR3 is made up of 15 amino acids. V lost 0 bases, J lost 2 bases, and 10 bases lay in between. CDR3 sequence (DNA): TGTGCCACCAGCAGAGATCCGAGGGGAAACACTGAAGCTTTCTTT. Translated, it gives CATSRDPRGNTEAFF.

The V gene is TRBV4-2, the J gene TRBJ2-5, with 10 positions matching TRBD2. CDR1 and CDR2 (germline): LGHNA, YNFKEQ. This CDR3 is 16 amino acids long. The junction had 7 bases not matched to a gene; V was cut back by 0 bases and J by 6 bases. This CDR3 is CASSQDRSGGAKTQYF. The CDR3, as DNA: TGTGCCAGCAGCCAAGATCGAAGCGGGGGGGCGAAGACCCAGTACTTC.

The V and J genes are TRBV7-2 and TRBJ1-4; no clear D gene. This CDR3 has 15 amino acids. The V gene's germline CDR1 is SGHTA and CDR2 FQGNSA. Between the trimmed V and J ends, which lost 5 bases and 1 base, there was a span of 11 bases. CDR3 nucleotide sequence: TGTGCCAGCAGCACCGGAGAAAGAACTAATGAAAAACTGTTTTTT. Translated, it gives CASSTGERTNEKLFF.

The chain is built from TRBV4-2 and TRBJ1-6; D unresolved. Trimming took off 0 bases at V and 6 bases at J, with 12 bases between the two ends. The CDR3 consists of 16 residues. The germline V gene encodes CDR1 LGHNA and CDR2 YNFKEQ. CDR3 sequence: CASSQDRPPSNSPLHF. In nucleotides, the CDR3 is TGTGCCAGCAGCCAAGATCGGCCCCCCTCTAATTCACCCCTCCACTTT.

This clone was seen a single time. Mismatch with germline at one junction end may stem from a read error. The CDR3 DNA reads TGTGCTAGCAGCTTAACAGGGTCGCCAGATACGCAGTATTTT. Amino acids: CASSLTGSPDTQYF. V and J are TRBV7-7 and TRBJ2-3; maybe TRBD1 (6 bases). Looked up from germline, CDR1 is SSHAT and CDR2 is FNYEAQ (reference sequence). This CDR3 region has 14 residues.